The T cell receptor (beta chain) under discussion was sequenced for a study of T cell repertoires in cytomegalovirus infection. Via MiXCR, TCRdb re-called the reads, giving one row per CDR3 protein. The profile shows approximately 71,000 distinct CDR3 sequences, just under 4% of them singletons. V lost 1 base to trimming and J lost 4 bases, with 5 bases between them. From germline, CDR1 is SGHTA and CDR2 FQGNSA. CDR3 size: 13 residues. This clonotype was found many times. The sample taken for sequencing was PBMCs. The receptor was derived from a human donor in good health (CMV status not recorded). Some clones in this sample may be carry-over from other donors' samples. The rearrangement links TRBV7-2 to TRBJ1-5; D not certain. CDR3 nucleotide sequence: TGTGCCAGCAGCTTAGGATTTAATCAGCCCCAGCATTTT. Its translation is CASSLGFNQPQHF. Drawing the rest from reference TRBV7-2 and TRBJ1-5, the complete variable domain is GAGVSQSPSNKVTEKGKDVELRCDPISGHTALYWYRQSLGQGLEFLIYFQGNSAPDKSGLPSDRFSAERTGGSVSTLTIQRTQQEDSAVYLCASSLGFNQPQHFGDGTRLSIL.